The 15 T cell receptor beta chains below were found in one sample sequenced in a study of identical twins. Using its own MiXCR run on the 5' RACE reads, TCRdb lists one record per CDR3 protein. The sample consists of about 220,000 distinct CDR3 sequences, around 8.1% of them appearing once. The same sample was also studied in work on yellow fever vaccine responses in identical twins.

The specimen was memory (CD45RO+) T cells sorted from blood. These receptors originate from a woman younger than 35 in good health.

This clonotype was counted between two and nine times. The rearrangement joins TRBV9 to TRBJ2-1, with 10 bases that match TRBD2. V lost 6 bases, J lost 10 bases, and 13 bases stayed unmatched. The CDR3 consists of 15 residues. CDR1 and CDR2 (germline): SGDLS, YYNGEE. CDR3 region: CASTGLAGDIGEQFF. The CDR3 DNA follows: TGTGCCAGCACTGGTCTAGCGGGAGATATAGGGGAGCAGTTCTTC. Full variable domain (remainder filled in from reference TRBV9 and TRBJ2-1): DSGVTQTPKHLITATGQRVTLRCSPRSGDLSVYWYQQSLDQGLQFLIQYYNGEERAKGNILERFSAQQFPDLHSELNLSSLELGDSALYFCASTGLAGDIGEQFFGPGTRLTVL.

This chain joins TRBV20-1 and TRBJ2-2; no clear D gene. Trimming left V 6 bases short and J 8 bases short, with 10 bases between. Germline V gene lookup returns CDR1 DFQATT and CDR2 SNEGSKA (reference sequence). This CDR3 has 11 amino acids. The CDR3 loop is CSAPKHGELFF. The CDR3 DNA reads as TGCAGTGCCCCAAAGCATGGGGAGCTGTTTTTT.

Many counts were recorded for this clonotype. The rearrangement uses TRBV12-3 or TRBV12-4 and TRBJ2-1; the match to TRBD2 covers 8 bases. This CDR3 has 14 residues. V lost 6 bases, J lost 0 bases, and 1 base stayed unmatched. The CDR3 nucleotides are TGTGCCAGCAGAAGCGGGAGCTCCTACAATGAGCAGTTCTTC. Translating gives CASRSGSSYNEQFF.

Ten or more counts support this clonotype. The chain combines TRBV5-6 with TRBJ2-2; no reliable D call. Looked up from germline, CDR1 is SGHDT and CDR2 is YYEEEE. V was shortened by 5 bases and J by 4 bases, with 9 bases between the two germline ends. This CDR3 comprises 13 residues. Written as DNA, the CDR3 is TGTGCCAGCAGGAGCCACCCCACCGGGGAGCTGTTTTTT. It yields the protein CASRSHPTGELFF.

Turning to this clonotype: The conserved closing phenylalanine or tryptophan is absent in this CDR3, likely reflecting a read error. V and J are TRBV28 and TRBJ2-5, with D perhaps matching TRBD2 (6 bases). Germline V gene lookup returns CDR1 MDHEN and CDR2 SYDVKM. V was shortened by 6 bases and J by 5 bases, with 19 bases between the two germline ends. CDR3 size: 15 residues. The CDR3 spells CASSLGRGMGETQYL. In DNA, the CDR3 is TGTGCCAGCAGCCTGGGGCGGGGTATGGGGGAGACCCAGTACTTA.

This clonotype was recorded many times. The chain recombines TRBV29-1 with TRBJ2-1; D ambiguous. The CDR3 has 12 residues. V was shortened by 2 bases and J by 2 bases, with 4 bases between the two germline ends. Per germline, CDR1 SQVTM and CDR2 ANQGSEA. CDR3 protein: CSVEKAYNEQFF. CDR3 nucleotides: TGCAGCGTTGAAAAAGCCTACAATGAGCAGTTCTTC.

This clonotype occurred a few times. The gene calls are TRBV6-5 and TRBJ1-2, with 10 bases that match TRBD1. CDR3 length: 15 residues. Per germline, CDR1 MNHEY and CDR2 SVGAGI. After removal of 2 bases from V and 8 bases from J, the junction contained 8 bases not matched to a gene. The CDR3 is CASSYLGTGDLGYTF. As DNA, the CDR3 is TGTGCCAGCAGTTACCTCGGGACAGGGGACTTGGGCTACACCTTC.

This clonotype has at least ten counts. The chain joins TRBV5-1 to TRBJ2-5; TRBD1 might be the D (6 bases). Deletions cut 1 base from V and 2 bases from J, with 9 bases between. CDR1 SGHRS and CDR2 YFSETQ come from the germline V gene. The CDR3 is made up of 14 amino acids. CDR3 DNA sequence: TGCGCCAGCAGCTTGCTGCAGGGGCAAGAGACCCAGTACTTC. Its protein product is CASSLLQGQETQYF.

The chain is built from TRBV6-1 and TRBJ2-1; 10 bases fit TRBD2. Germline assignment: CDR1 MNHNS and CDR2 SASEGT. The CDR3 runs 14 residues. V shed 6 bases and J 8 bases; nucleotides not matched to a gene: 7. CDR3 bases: TGTGCCAGCAGAGCGGGGGGGCCTAGTGATGAGCAGTTCTTC. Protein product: CASRAGGPSDEQFF.

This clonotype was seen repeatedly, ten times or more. The CDR3 reads CASSLVGQGYGYTF. CDR3 bases: TGTGCCAGCAGCTTAGTGGGACAGGGCTATGGCTACACCTTC. The rearrangement joins TRBV7-9 to TRBJ1-2; 9 nucleotides match TRBD1. CDR1 SEHNR and CDR2 FQNEAQ come from the germline V gene (reference sequence). V trimming: 1 base; J trimming: 4 bases; junction bases outside the gene matches: 1. The CDR3 sequence is 14 residues long.

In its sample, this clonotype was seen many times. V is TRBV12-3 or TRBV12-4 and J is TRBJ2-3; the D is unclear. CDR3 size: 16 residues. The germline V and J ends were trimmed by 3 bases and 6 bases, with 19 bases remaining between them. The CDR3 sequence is CASSFRLSLGDDTQYF. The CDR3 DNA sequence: TGTGCCAGCAGTTTTCGTCTATCGCTTGGAGACGATACGCAGTATTTT.

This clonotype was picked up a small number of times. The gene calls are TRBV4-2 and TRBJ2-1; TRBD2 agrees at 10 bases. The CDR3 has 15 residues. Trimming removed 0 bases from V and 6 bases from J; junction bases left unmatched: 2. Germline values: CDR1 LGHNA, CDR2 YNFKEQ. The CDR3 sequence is CASSQDRLAGNEQFF. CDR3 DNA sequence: TGTGCCAGCAGCCAAGATCGACTAGCGGGCAATGAGCAGTTCTTC.

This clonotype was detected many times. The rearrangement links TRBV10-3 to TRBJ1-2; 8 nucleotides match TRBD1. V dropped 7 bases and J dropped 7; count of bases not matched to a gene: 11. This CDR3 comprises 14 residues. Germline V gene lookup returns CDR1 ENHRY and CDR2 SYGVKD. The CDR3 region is CAINDRGNFSGYTF. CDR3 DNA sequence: TGTGCCATCAACGACAGGGGAAACTTTAGTGGCTACACCTTC.

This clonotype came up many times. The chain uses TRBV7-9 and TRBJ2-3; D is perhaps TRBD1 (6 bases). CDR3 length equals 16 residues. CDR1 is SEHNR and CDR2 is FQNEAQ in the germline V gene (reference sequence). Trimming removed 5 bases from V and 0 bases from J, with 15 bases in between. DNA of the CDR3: TGTGCCAGCAGCGCCAGGGGCAGAATTAGCACAGATACGCAGTATTTT. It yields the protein CASSARGRISTDTQYF. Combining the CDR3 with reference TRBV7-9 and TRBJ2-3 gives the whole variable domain DTGVSQNPRHKITKRGQNVTFRCDPISEHNRLYWYRQTLGQGPEFLTYFQNEAQLEKSRLLSDRFSAERPKGSFSTLEIQRTEQGDSAMYLCASSARGRISTDTQYFGPGTRLTVL.

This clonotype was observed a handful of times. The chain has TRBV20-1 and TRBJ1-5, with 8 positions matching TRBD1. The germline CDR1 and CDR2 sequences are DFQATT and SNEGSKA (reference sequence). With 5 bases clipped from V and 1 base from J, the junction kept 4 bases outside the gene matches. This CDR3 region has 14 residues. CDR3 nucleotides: TGCAGTGCTTCTACAGGGGGGAGCAATCAGCCCCAGCATTTT. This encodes CSASTGGSNQPQHF.